A selection of T cell receptor beta chains follows, all from one sample in a study. TCRdb re-called the multiplex PCR reads through MiXCR, storing one row per CDR3 protein. The data show under 900 distinct CDR3 sequences, 3.4% seen once. Source material: naive CD4+ T cells sorted from blood. The receptors were sampled from a female donor with breast cancer. Each CDR3 is given with its conserved first and last residue. D genes are given only for firm matches. Expanded clones are given a class, and other clones once, few, many or no size at all.

D gene,clone size,J gene,V gene,CDR3 protein,CDR3 DNA
.,medium-sized,TRBJ1-2,TRBV12-3/TRBV12-4,CASSLAWRLEGYTF,TGTGCCAGCAGTTTAGCTTGGCGCTTGGAAGGCTACACCTTC
.,medium-sized,TRBJ1-2,TRBV12-3/TRBV12-4,CASSNAEGWDGYTF,TGTGCCAGCAGTAACGCAGAGGGTTGGGATGGCTACACCTTC
.,medium-sized,TRBJ1-2,TRBV12-3/TRBV12-4,CASSPGTSSNYGYTF,TGTGCCAGCAGTCCGGGGACAAGTTCTAACTATGGCTACACCTTC
.,.,TRBJ1-2,TRBV12-3/TRBV12-4,CASATGTAYGYTF,TGTGCCAGTGCTACAGGGACGGCCTATGGCTACACCTTC
.,large,TRBJ1-2,TRBV12-3/TRBV12-4,CASSSIDVYGYTF,TGTGCCAGCAGTTCAATTGACGTATATGGCTACACCTTC
.,large,TRBJ1-2,TRBV12-3/TRBV12-4,CASSRREHYGYTF,TGTGCCAGCAGTCGGCGAGAACACTATGGCTACACCTTC
.,large,TRBJ1-2,TRBV12-3/TRBV12-4,CASIRGPYGYTF,TGTGCCAGCATTAGGGGTCCTTATGGCTACACCTTC